What follows describes a single T cell receptor beta chain. This CDR3 is also generated by other DNA sequences in the sample. Trimming removed 5 bases from V and 0 bases from J; junction bases left unmatched: 2. Germline V gene data show CDR1 as MNHEY and CDR2 as SVGAGI. The CDR3 length is 15 residues. RNA, once extracted, was reverse transcribed into cDNA for use as the sequencing template. Some clones are missing from TCRdb's copy, which holds only in-frame ones; the method was immunoSEQ multiplex PCR. The data contain about 150,000 clones, approximately 45% of them singletons. It was from alopecia areata patients that lesional scalp punch biopsies and peripheral blood were collected. The data derive from a study of CD8+ T cells in alopecia areata.

The chain carries TRBV6-5 and TRBJ2-1; 9 bases are a match to TRBD1. The material sequenced was CD4+ T cells sorted from blood. The sequence was obtained from a human donor with alopecia areata. The DNA of the CDR3 is TGTGCCAGCAGTCCGACAGGGGGCTCCTACAATGAGCAGTTCTTC. This encodes CASSPTGGSYNEQFF.